Listed below are T cell receptor beta chains from one sample, sequenced in a study of CD8 T cells in Susac syndrome. A single record per CDR3 protein comes from TCRdb applying MiXCR to the immunoSEQ multiplex PCR reads. The data contain a few hundred thousand distinct CDR3 sequences, roughly 85% of them singletons. The specimen sequenced was CD8+ T cells from PBMCs. Source of these receptors: a human donor with multiple sclerosis. Each CDR3 is given with its conserved first and last residue. The order of the fields is V gene, J gene, clone size, D gene, CDR3 DNA, CDR3 protein. D genes are given only for firm matches. The size field is filled for only some rows; it gives once, few, many or a size class.

>TRBV27|TRBJ2-2|.|.
TGTGCCAGCAGGCCCGGAGTTTTCGCCGGGGAGCTGTTTTTT
CASRPGVFAGELFF
>TRBV27|TRBJ2-1|.|.
TGTGCCACCCAGACCAGAGACAAGCCGAACAATGAGCAGTTCTTC
CATQTRDKPNNEQFF
>TRBV12-3/TRBV12-4|TRBJ1-1|.|TRBD1
TGTGCCAGCAGGCCCACAGGGGGGAGGGACACTGAAGCTTTCTTT
CASRPTGGRDTEAFF
>TRBV10-3|TRBJ2-1|few|.
TGTGCCATCAGTTTAGGGAATGAGCAGTTCTTC
CAISLGNEQFF
>TRBV27|TRBJ2-2|.|.
TGTGCCAGCACTCGGGGCGGGTCAGCCGGGGAGCTGTTTTTT
CASTRGGSAGELFF
>TRBV11-3|TRBJ2-3|few|.
TGTGCCAGCAGCTTAGTCCCGACAGATACGCAGTATTTT
CASSLVPTDTQYF
>TRBV19|TRBJ1-4|.|TRBD1
TGTGCCAGCTTCCCAGCAGGGGGCGTTGCAACTAATGAAAAACTGTTTTTT
CASFPAGGVATNEKLFF
>TRBV5-4|TRBJ2-7|.|TRBD1
TGTGCCAGCAGCTTCACAGGGGGATTCGAGCAGTACTTC
CASSFTGGFEQYF
>TRBV28|TRBJ1-6|.|.
TGTGCCAGCAGTCCGACCCGGCGGGTTGGTAATTCACCCCTCCACTTT
CASSPTRRVGNSPLHF
>TRBV2|TRBJ2-7|few|.
TGTGCCAGCACCGACCGGGCTTCCACCTACGAGCAGTACTTC
CASTDRASTYEQYF
>TRBV15|TRBJ2-3|.|.
TGTGCCACCAGCAGAGATTTAGGGATCACAGATACGCAGTATTTT
CATSRDLGITDTQYF
>TRBV10-3|TRBJ2-7|.|.
TGTGCCATCAGTGAAGATTACGAGCAGTACTTC
CAISEDYEQYF
>TRBV27|TRBJ2-3|.|TRBD2
TGTGCCAGCACGGGAGGGCCAACAGATACGCAGTATTTT
CASTGGPTDTQYF
>TRBV9|TRBJ1-5|.|.
TGTGCCAGCAGCGCCCTAGGGAGGAATCAGCCCCAGCATTTT
CASSALGRNQPQHF
>TRBV4-2|TRBJ2-2|.|.
TGTGCCAGCAGCCAAGCCAAAGCGGAGGGGACCGGGGAGCTGTTTTTT
CASSQAKAEGTGELFF
>TRBV9|TRBJ2-5|.|.
TGTGCCAGCAGCGCTCGGCTTGCAGCCAGCCAAGAGACCCAGTACTTC
CASSARLAASQETQYF
>TRBV7-2|TRBJ2-1|.|.
TGTGCCAGCAGCTTAGCACTTCACAATGAGCAGTTCTTC
CASSLALHNEQFF
>TRBV2|TRBJ2-7|.|.
TGTGCCAGCAGTGGACGCGTACACCCTCCCGTATACGAGCAGTACTTC
CASSGRVHPPVYEQYF
>TRBV29-1|TRBJ2-3|.|.
TGCAGCGTGGGGACTCGGGATACGCAGTATTTT
CSVGTRDTQYF
>TRBV12-3/TRBV12-4|TRBJ1-5|.|.
TGTGCCAGCAGTTTAACCGATTGGAAGCCCCAGCATTTT
CASSLTDWKPQHF
>TRBV5-6|TRBJ2-1|.|.
TGTGCCAGCAGCTCTCAAAACAATGAGCAGTTCTTC
CASSSQNNEQFF
>TRBV27|TRBJ2-4|.|TRBD1
TGTGCCAGCAGTTTAAACAGGGGGCTTTATAAAAACATTCAGTACTTC
CASSLNRGLYKNIQYF
>TRBV5-5|TRBJ2-5|.|.
TGTGCCAGCAGCTTGGCGAACTCCCGGGAGACCCAGTACTTC
CASSLANSRETQYF
>TRBV27|TRBJ2-7|once|TRBD2
TGTGCCAGCAGTCCACTAGCGGGAGAGGTGTACGAGCAGTACTTC
CASSPLAGEVYEQYF
>TRBV27|TRBJ2-5|few|.
TGTGCCAGCAGTTTATGGTGGGGAGAGACCCAGTACTTC
CASSLWWGETQYF
>TRBV11-2|TRBJ2-5|.|.
TGTGCCAGCAGCTTAGATCATAGATCGTACAAAGAGACCCAGTACTTC
CASSLDHRSYKETQYF
>TRBV18|TRBJ2-1|once|TRBD1
TGTGCCAGCTCACCAACTTGGGACAGATACAATGAGCAGTTCTTC
CASSPTWDRYNEQFF
>TRBV5-6|TRBJ2-2|.|.
TGTGCCAGCAGCCCAAGATCTTATTCCGGGGAGCTGTTTTTT
CASSPRSYSGELFF
>TRBV20-1|TRBJ1-1|.|TRBD1
TGCAGTGCGAGGGACAGGGGAAAAGTGAACACTGAAGCTTTCTTT
CSARDRGKVNTEAFF
>TRBV27|TRBJ1-2|.|.
TGTGCCAGCAGTTTCCTCAAGGGAGGAGGCCGGTATGGCTACACCTTC
CASSFLKGGGRYGYTF
>TRBV5-4|TRBJ2-1|few|TRBD2
TGTGCCAGCAGCTTACGGCGGGAGATATACAATGAGCAGTTCTTC
CASSLRREIYNEQFF
>TRBV2|TRBJ2-3|.|.
TGTGCCAGCAGTGCCAACTGGGATACGCAGTATTTT
CASSANWDTQYF
>TRBV12-3/TRBV12-4|TRBJ1-5|.|TRBD1
TGTGCCAGCTGGGACAGGGGGGATCAGCCCCAGCATTTT
CASWDRGDQPQHF
>TRBV13|TRBJ2-7|.|TRBD2
TGTGCCAGCAGCTTAAGGAGCGGGAGGGCCTCCTACGAGCAGTACTTC
CASSLRSGRASYEQYF
>TRBV6-1|TRBJ2-1|.|TRBD2
TGTGCCAGCAGGCCGTATCTAGCGGGAGGTACCAATGAGCAGTTCTTC
CASRPYLAGGTNEQFF
>TRBV15|TRBJ2-1|.|.
TGTGCCACCAGCAGAGTAAGACTAGGGAATGAGCAGTTCTTC
CATSRVRLGNEQFF
>TRBV7-3|TRBJ2-2|.|.
TGTGCCAGCAGCGGGAGGGGGCGCGGCTCCTACACCGGGGAGCTGTTTTTT
CASSGRGRGSYTGELFF
>TRBV20-1|TRBJ2-3|.|.
TGCAGTGCTAGGCCGGATACTCGAACAGATACGCAGTATTTT
CSARPDTRTDTQYF
>TRBV7-9|TRBJ2-3|.|.
TGTGCCAGCAGCTCCTCACTAGAGGGATTCTATGGGGATACGCAGTATTTT
CASSSSLEGFYGDTQYF
>TRBV5-4|TRBJ2-5|.|.
TGTGCCAGCAGCGTTGGGGGGGCCTTGATGGAGACCCAGTACTTC
CASSVGGALMETQYF
>TRBV5-1|TRBJ2-5|.|.
TGCGCCAGCAGCCTCGGGATTCCCGAGACCCAGTACTTC
CASSLGIPETQYF
>TRBV5-1|TRBJ1-1|few|TRBD1
TGCGCCAGCAGCTTCACCCACAGGGGACCTAACACTGAAGCTTTCTTT
CASSFTHRGPNTEAFF
>TRBV11-2|TRBJ1-1|.|.
TGTGCCAGCACCAATATGAACACTGAAGCTTTCTTT
CASTNMNTEAFF
>TRBV28|TRBJ2-3|.|.
TGTGCCAGCAGTTTTCCCTCCCCGACACCTCCGGGCGGCACAGATACGCAGTATTTT
CASSFPSPTPPGGTDTQYF
>TRBV28|TRBJ1-1|.|TRBD1
TGTGCCAGCAGCTCCGGAATCAGGGGGATCACTGAAGCTTTCTTT
CASSSGIRGITEAFF
>TRBV7-9|TRBJ2-7|.|TRBD2
TGTGCCAGCAGCCCCGAAGCACTAGCGGGAGGCTACGAGCAGTACTTC
CASSPEALAGGYEQYF
>TRBV6-6|TRBJ2-2|few|TRBD1
TGTGCCAGCAGTTCACGAGGGACAGGGGCCGGCGGGGAGCTGTTTTTT
CASSSRGTGAGGELFF
>TRBV9|TRBJ2-7|.|.
TGTGCCAGCAGCGTAGCGGGTGCCTCCTACGAGCAGTACTTC
CASSVAGASYEQYF
>TRBV12-3/TRBV12-4|TRBJ2-5|.|TRBD1
TGTGCCAGCAGTTTGCCCAGGGGGGAGACCCAGTACTTC
CASSLPRGETQYF
>TRBV15|TRBJ1-1|.|.
TGTGCCACCAGCAGAGAGGTCACTGAAGCTTTCTTT
CATSREVTEAFF
>TRBV27|TRBJ1-1|.|TRBD1
TGTGCCAGCAGTTTGACAGGGAAAAGGAACACTGAAGCTTTCTTT
CASSLTGKRNTEAFF
>TRBV5-1|TRBJ2-7|.|TRBD2
TGCGCCAGCAGCTTGGGACTAGCTCTTGGGTACGAGCAGTACTTC
CASSLGLALGYEQYF
>TRBV30|TRBJ1-5|.|TRBD1
TGTGCCTGGAAAGACAGGGGGATTAGCAATCAGCCCCAGCATTTT
CAWKDRGISNQPQHF
>TRBV27|TRBJ1-5|.|.
TGTGCCAGCAGTTTATCTGGAGGAGCCAGTAGCAATCAGCCCCAGCATTTT
CASSLSGGASSNQPQHF
>TRBV7-6|TRBJ1-1|.|.
TGTGCCAGCAGCTTAGCGGACAAAATGAACACTGAAGCTTTCTTT
CASSLADKMNTEAFF
>TRBV6-1|TRBJ1-1|few|.
TGTGCCAGCAGCGTCGATCCGGAGGGGGTGAACACTGAAGCTTTCTTT
CASSVDPEGVNTEAFF
>TRBV7-9|TRBJ2-3|.|TRBD2
TGTGCCAGCAGCTTAGCACTAGCGGGAGGGAGGACAGATACGCAGTATTTT
CASSLALAGGRTDTQYF